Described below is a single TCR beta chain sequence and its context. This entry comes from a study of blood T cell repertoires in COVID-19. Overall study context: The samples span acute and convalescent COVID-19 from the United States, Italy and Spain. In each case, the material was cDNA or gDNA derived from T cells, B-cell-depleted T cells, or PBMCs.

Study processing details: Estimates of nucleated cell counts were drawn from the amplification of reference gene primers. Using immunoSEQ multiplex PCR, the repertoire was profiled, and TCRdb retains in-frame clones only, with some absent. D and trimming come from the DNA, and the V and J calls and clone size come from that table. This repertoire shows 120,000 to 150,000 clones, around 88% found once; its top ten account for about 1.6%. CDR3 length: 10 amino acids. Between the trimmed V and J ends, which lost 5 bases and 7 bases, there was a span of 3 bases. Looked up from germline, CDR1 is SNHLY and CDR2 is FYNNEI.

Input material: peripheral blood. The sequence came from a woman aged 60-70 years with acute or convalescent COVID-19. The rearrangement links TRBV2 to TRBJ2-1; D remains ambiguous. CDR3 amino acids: CASSRNEQFF. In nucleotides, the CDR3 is TGTGCCAGCAGTCGGAATGAGCAGTTCTTC.